The clone carrying this T cell receptor (beta chain) was counted a single time. TCRdb's copy holds only in-frame clones and misses some; the assay was immunoSEQ multiplex PCR. The table has 70,000 to 90,000 clones, around 86% seen once; the top ten hold 7% to 9%. The data were obtained in a study of blood T cell repertoires in COVID-19. Background on the study: Collection of acute and convalescent COVID-19 samples took place in the United States, Italy and Spain. T cells, B-cell-depleted T cells, or PBMCs supplied cDNA or gDNA.

The CDR3 is made up of 18 amino acids. Germline V gene sequence: CDR1 SNHLY, CDR2 FYNNEI. The V gene end was trimmed by 6 bases and the J gene end by 0 bases; junction bases not matched to a gene: 9. Specimen: peripheral blood. V gene TRBV2 combines with J gene TRBJ2-6; TRBD1 aligns across 9 bases. The receptor was derived from an elderly man with active or convalescent COVID-19. CDR3 sequence: CASRTGQGKRSGANVLTF. CDR3 bases: TGTGCCAGCAGAACCGGACAGGGGAAACGCTCTGGGGCCAACGTCCTGACTTTC.